What follows are 19 T cell receptor beta chains derived from one specimen sequenced in a study of blood T cell repertoires in COVID-19. Method: immunoSEQ multiplex PCR; TCRdb's copy keeps in-frame clones and lacks some. The table records some 65,000 clones, roughly 74% of them present only once. The material sequenced was peripheral blood. These receptors all stem from a woman aged 80 or older with acute or convalescent COVID-19.

This clone has more than one count but fewer than ten. The rearrangement joins TRBV7-3 to TRBJ2-1; TRBD2 might be the D (6 bases). Trimming shortened V by 2 bases and J by 10 bases, and 15 bases separated the two germline ends. There are 14 residues in the CDR3. Germline loops: CDR1 SGHTA, CDR2 FQGTGA. The CDR3 nucleotides are TGTGCCAGCAGCTTAGTTAGCGGCCGGGGAGAGCAGTTCTTC. It is translated as CASSLVSGRGEQFF.

Only a few counts were recorded for this clone. Here the CDR3 reads CASSPDRGSYEQYF. DNA for the CDR3: TGTGCCAGCAGCCCCGACAGGGGGTCCTACGAGCAGTACTTC. V gene TRBV7-2 combines with J gene TRBJ2-7; 9 bases are a match to TRBD1. J was trimmed by 1 base and V by 5 bases; bases with no gene match: 3. Germline loops: CDR1 SGHTA, CDR2 FQGNSA. This CDR3 contains 14 residues.

The CDR3 DNA follows: TGTGCCAGCAGAACCAGTGGAGCCTCTGGAAACACCATATATTTT. This translates into CASRTSGASGNTIYF. V is TRBV6-5 and J is TRBJ1-3; D uncertain. The V gene's germline CDR1 is MNHEY and CDR2 SVGAGI. Trimming removed 6 bases from V and 0 bases from J, with 12 bases in between. The CDR3 runs 15 residues.

The rearrangement uses TRBV4-1 and TRBJ2-7; tentatively, D is TRBD2 (7 bases). V lost 4 bases and J lost 9, with 16 bases in between. The CDR3 runs 13 residues. Germline assignment: CDR1 MGHRA and CDR2 YSYEKL. The CDR3 DNA is TGCGCCAGCAGCCGAGGGGGAGGGATGGGGCAGTACTTC. Translated, it gives CASSRGGGMGQYF.

The V gene is TRBV4-3, the J gene TRBJ2-2, with D possibly matching TRBD1 (6 bases). Germline CDR1 LGHNA, CDR2 YSLEER. V lost 1 base to trimming and J lost 2 bases, with 14 bases between them. The CDR3 loop spans 17 amino acids. CDR3 DNA: TGCGCCAGCAGCCAAGGGCACCCCAGGGGAAACACCGGGGAGCTGTTTTTT. Protein sequence: CASSQGHPRGNTGELFF.

The rearrangement uses TRBV7-8 and TRBJ2-3; TRBD2 agrees at 9 bases. V was clipped by 5 bases and J by 6 bases; unmatched bases: 12. The length of the CDR3 is 16 residues. CDR1 SGHVS and CDR2 FQNEAQ come from the germline V gene. The CDR3 sequence is CASSPPWREGGDTQYF. For the CDR3, the DNA is TGTGCCAGCAGCCCCCCCTGGCGGGAGGGAGGTGATACGCAGTATTTT. The whole variable domain, remainder taken from reference TRBV7-8 and TRBJ2-3, is GAGVSQSPRYKVAKRGQDVALRCDPISGHVSLFWYQQALGQGPEFLTYFQNEAQLDKSGLPSDRFFAERPEGSVSTLKIQRTQQEDSAVYLCASSPPWREGGDTQYFGPGTRLTVL.

The rearrangement joins TRBV29-1 to TRBJ1-1; D possibly corresponds to TRBD1 (6 bases). The CDR3 has 13 residues. CDR1 and CDR2 from the germline V gene are SQVTM and ANQGSEA. Deletions cut 3 bases from V and 1 base from J, with 9 bases between. CDR3 in amino acids: CSVDTQGNTEAFF. DNA for the CDR3: TGCAGCGTTGACACACAGGGGAACACTGAAGCTTTCTTT.

This clone was seen only once. The chain combines TRBV29-1 with TRBJ2-7, with 10 bases fitting TRBD2. The CDR3 has 15 residues. Germline V gives CDR1 SQVTM, CDR2 ANQGSEA. V dropped 1 base and J dropped 9; count of bases not matched to a gene: 12. The CDR3 here is CSVEGRTSGEVGQYF. The CDR3 DNA reads TGCAGCGTTGAAGGTCGAACTAGCGGGGAGGTGGGGCAGTACTTC.

The rearrangement links TRBV5-1 to TRBJ2-5; TRBD1 matches 7 bases. The junction had 4 bases not matched to a gene; V was cut back by 4 bases and J by 4 bases. CDR1 is SGHRS and CDR2 is YFSETQ in the germline V gene. There are 13 residues in the CDR3. CDR3 coding DNA: TGCGCCAGCAGCCGGGACAGCTTAGAGACCCAGTACTTC. Translated, it gives CASSRDSLETQYF.

The chain is built from TRBV4-1 and TRBJ2-7, with a weak D call TRBD1 (5 bases). This CDR3 spans 15 amino acids. The germline V gene has CDR1 MGHRA and CDR2 YSYEKL. The V and J ends lost 4 bases and 3 bases respectively, with 16 bases between them. DNA for the CDR3: TGCGCCAGCAGCCCTAACCAGGGTGGTATCTACGAGCAGTACTTC. It yields the protein CASSPNQGGIYEQYF.

This chain joins TRBV5-1 and TRBJ2-2; TRBD2 matches at 8 bases. Germline CDR1 is SGHRS and CDR2 is YFSETQ. V shed 0 bases, J shed 6 bases, and the junction held 10 bases outside the gene matches. This CDR3 has 17 residues. The CDR3 sequence: CASSLERLSGGAGELFF. CDR3 bases: TGCGCCAGCAGCTTGGAGCGGCTTTCCGGGGGGGCCGGGGAGCTGTTTTTT.

The chain couples TRBV19 to TRBJ2-7; 7 bases line up with TRBD1. Germline lookup yields CDR1 LNHDA and CDR2 SQIVND (reference sequence). The CDR3 totals 14 residues. Trimming took 2 bases from V and 3 from J; bases not matched to a gene: 4. The CDR3, as DNA: TGTGCCAGTAGTATAACCCGGGACAGCTACGAGCAGTACTTC. Its translation is CASSITRDSYEQYF.

The chain couples TRBV12-5 to TRBJ1-1, with D possibly TRBD1 on 6 matching bases. Trimming shortened V by 2 bases and J by 2 bases, and 18 bases separated the two germline ends. Germline CDR1 is LGHNT and CDR2 is FRNRAP. The CDR3 loop spans 17 amino acids. CDR3 DNA: TGTGCTAGTGGTTTGACCGTTGGGACAACCCGCAACACTGAAGCTTTCTTT. Residues: CASGLTVGTTRNTEAFF.

This chain links TRBV7-2 with TRBJ2-1; perhaps TRBD2 as D (5 bases). Germline CDR1 is SGHTA and CDR2 is FQGNSA. The CDR3 contains 14 residues. V lost 0 bases and J lost 7, with 10 bases in between. This chain's CDR3 is CASSLARARNEQFF. CDR3 DNA: TGTGCCAGCAGCTTAGCGCGGGCTAGAAATGAGCAGTTCTTC.

The chain links TRBV19 to TRBJ2-3, with D perhaps matching TRBD1 (6 bases). The CDR3 covers 15 residues. Germline-derived CDR1 and CDR2 are LNHDA and SQIVND (reference sequence). V was cut by 5 bases and J by 0 bases, with 12 bases left in between. CDR3 bases: TGTGCCAGTAGTTGGTACAGGGAGAGCACAGATACGCAGTATTTT. Protein: CASSWYRESTDTQYF.

The chain has TRBV4-3 and TRBJ1-6; 8 positions match TRBD1. This CDR3 has 16 residues. Germline values: CDR1 LGHNA, CDR2 YSLEER. Trimming at V came to 0 bases and at J to 6 bases, leaving 4 bases not matched to a gene. CDR3 sequence reads: CASSQDRGQGNSPLHF. CDR3 nucleotides: TGCGCCAGCAGCCAAGATCGAGGACAGGGTAATTCACCCCTCCACTTT.

CDR3 protein: CASRSPGTGNTGELFF. The CDR3 DNA is TGTGCCAGCAGGTCGCCTGGGACAGGGAACACCGGGGAGCTGTTTTTT. The chain couples TRBV7-2 to TRBJ2-2, with 8 bases identical to TRBD1. With 6 bases clipped from V and 1 base from J, the junction kept 7 bases outside the gene matches. The CDR3 is 16 residues long. The V gene's germline CDR1 is SGHTA and CDR2 FQGNSA. The entire variable domain, with the rest obtained from reference TRBV7-2 and TRBJ2-2, is as follows: GAGVSQSPSNKVTEKGKDVELRCDPISGHTALYWYRQSLGQGLEFLIYFQGNSAPDKSGLPSDRFSAERTGGSVSTLTIQRTQQEDSAVYLCASRSPGTGNTGELFFGEGSRLTVL.

This chain uses TRBV5-1 with TRBJ1-3; D gene unclear. V was trimmed by 0 bases and J by 4 bases, leaving 14 bases between them. Germline V gene lookup returns CDR1 SGHRS and CDR2 YFSETQ. The CDR3 length is 16 residues. The CDR3 region is CASSLEGGLVGNTIYF. The CDR3 DNA sequence: TGCGCCAGCAGCTTGGAGGGCGGACTGGTGGGAAACACCATATATTTT.

The rearrangement uses TRBV7-9 and TRBJ2-4, with 7 bases identical to TRBD1. Trimming removed 1 base from V and 3 bases from J; junction bases left unmatched: 12. CDR3 length equals 18 residues. Germline V lookup: CDR1 SEHNR, CDR2 FQNEAQ (reference sequence). The CDR3 DNA reads as TGTGCCAGCAGCTTAGGGACAGGTCTCCCCGTAGGCAAAAACATTCAGTACTTC. Its translation is CASSLGTGLPVGKNIQYF.